This record looks at one TCR beta chain sequence and its context. The CDR3 sequence is 14 residues long. Looked up from germline, CDR1 is SGDLS and CDR2 is YYNGEE. The ends lost 2 bases at V and 9 bases at J; junction bases unmatched: 11. Clones were read by immunoSEQ multiplex PCR, and TCRdb kept only the in-frame ones, dropping some. The sample has about 210,000 clones; around 81% are singletons. The record originates from a study of blood T cell repertoires in COVID-19. The sample consisted of PBMCs or T cells enriched from blood (not recorded which). This chain links TRBV9 with TRBJ2-7, with 7 bases aligning to TRBD1. This receptor was identified in a woman between 45 and 60 years old with acute COVID-19. CDR3 in DNA: TGTGCCAGCAGCGTTCGGGACAGAGCCCTTGTGCAGTACTTC. Amino acid sequence: CASSVRDRALVQYF.